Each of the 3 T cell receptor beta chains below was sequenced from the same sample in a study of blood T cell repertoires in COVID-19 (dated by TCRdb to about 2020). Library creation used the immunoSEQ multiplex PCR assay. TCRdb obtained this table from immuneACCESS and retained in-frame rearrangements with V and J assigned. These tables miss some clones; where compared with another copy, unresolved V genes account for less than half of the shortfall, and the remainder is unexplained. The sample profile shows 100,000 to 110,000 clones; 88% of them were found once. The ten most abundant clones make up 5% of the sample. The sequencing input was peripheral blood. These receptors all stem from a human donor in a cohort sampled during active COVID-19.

CDR3 in amino acids: CASSQEYSNQPQHF. As DNA, the CDR3 is TGTGCCAGCAGCCAAGAGTATAGCAATCAGCCCCAGCATTTT. The V and J genes are TRBV14 and TRBJ1-5; D unclear. CDR3 size: 14 residues. CDR1 is SGHDN, CDR2 FVKESK, per germline. The germline V and J ends were trimmed by 0 bases and 0 bases, with 3 bases remaining between them.

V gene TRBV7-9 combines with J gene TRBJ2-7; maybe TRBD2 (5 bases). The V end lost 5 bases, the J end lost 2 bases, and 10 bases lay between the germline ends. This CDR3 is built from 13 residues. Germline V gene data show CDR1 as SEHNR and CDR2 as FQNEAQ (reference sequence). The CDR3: CASSGLGTYEQYF. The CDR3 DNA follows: TGTGCCAGCAGCGGACTGGGAACCTACGAGCAGTACTTC. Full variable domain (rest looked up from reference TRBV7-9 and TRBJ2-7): DTGVSQNPRHKITKRGQNVTFRCDPISEHNRLYWYRQTLGQGPEFLTYFQNEAQLEKSRLLSDRFSAERPKGSFSTLEIQRTEQGDSAMYLCASSGLGTYEQYFGPGTRLTVT.

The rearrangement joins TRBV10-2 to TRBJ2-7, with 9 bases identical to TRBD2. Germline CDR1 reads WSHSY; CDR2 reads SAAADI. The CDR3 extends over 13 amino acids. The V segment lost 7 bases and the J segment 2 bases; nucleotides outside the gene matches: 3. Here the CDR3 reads CASTGGRAYEQYF. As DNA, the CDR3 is TGCGCCAGCACTGGCGGGAGGGCCTACGAGCAGTACTTC.